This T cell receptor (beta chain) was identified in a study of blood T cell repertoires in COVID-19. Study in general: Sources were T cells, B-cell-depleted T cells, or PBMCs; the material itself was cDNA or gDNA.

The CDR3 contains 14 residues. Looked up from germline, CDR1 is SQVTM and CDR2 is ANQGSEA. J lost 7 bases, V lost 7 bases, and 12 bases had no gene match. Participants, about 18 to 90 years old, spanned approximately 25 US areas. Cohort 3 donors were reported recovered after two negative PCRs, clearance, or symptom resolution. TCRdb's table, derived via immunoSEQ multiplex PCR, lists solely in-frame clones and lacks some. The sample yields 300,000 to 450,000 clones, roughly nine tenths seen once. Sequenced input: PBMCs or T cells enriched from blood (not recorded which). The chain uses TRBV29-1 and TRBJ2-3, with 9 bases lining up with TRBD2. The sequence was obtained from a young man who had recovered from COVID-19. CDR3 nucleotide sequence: TGCAGCGGGCTAGCGGGATCAGGGACAAATACGCAGTATTTT. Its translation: CSGLAGSGTNTQYF.